These 15 T cell receptor beta chains share one sample of origin, sequenced in a study of circulating CD8 cells and anti-PD-1 response in melanoma (dated by TCRdb to about 2020). Sequencing took place on a NextSeq 500. The QIAseq Immune Repertoire RNA Library Kit, Human TCR Panel was used to prepare TCR libraries from about 14 ng of total RNA. TCRdb itself trimmed the public reads at Q25 with fastp, ran MiXCR and retained productive beta chains. Every entry covers one CDR3 protein and lists the most common genes and DNA from its rows. In this sample the table shows roughly 1,300 distinct CDR3 sequences, roughly 10% of which occur a single time. Over 12% of the sample lies in the top ten. Using a BD FACSAria II cell sorter, four subsets defined by PD-1 and/or TIGIT were sorted out of live CD3+CD8+TCRalphabeta+ cells. Sequencing was performed on CD8+ T cells from PBMCs, taken at baseline or after one month of anti-PD-1 therapy (not recorded which). The receptors derive from a human donor with melanoma.

This clonotype ranks as large. The chain combines TRBV6-2 or TRBV6-3 with TRBJ2-1; unclear D gene. Germline V gene data show CDR1 as MNHEY and CDR2 as SVGEGT. V dropped 2 bases and J dropped 3 bases, with 11 bases sitting between them. The CDR3 covers 15 residues. The CDR3 spells CASSYEDGYYNEQFF. The CDR3 coding sequence is TGTGCCAGCAGTTACGAGGACGGGTACTACAATGAGCAGTTCTTC.

This clonotype is classed as large (0.1 to 1%). In DNA, the CDR3 is TGTGCCAGTAGTATAGCCGGGTACGAGGTGTCCTACGAGCAGTACTTC. Amino acid sequence: CASSIAGYEVSYEQYF. V and J are TRBV19 and TRBJ2-7, with D hard to call. CDR3 length equals 16 residues. Germline-derived CDR1 and CDR2 are LNHDA and SQIVND (reference sequence). V lost 1 base to trimming and J lost 1 base, with 14 bases between them.

By share of the sample, this clonotype is medium-sized. The V and J genes are TRBV23-1 and TRBJ1-5; D is perhaps TRBD1 (5 bases). TRBV23-1 qualifies as an ORF whose function is uncertain. The V end lost 0 bases, the J end lost 3 bases, and 15 bases lay between the germline ends. The CDR3 is 17 residues long. CDR3 amino acids: CASSQSARAGSNQPQHF. The CDR3 nucleotides read TGCGCCAGCAGTCAATCGGCCAGGGCAGGTTCCAATCAGCCCCAGCATTTT.

By share, this clonotype ranks as large (0.1 to 1%). The chain carries TRBV29-1 and TRBJ1-2; D gene unclear. The CDR3 loop spans 14 amino acids. Germline CDR1 and CDR2: SQVTM and ANQGSEA. V lost 3 bases and J lost 4, with 15 bases in between. The CDR3 DNA reads as TGCAGCGTTGACGGACCTATTGGATCCTATGGCTACACCTTC. Protein product: CSVDGPIGSYGYTF. The variable domain in full, completed from reference TRBV29-1 and TRBJ1-2, reads SAVISQKPSRDICQRGTSLTIQCQVDSQVTMMFWYRQQPGQSLTLIATANQGSEATYESGFVIDKFPISRPNLTFSTLTVSNMSPEDSSIYLCSVDGPIGSYGYTFGSGTRLTVV.

Within the sample, this clonotype is medium-sized. V and J are TRBV5-5 and TRBJ1-3; TRBD1 might be the D (6 bases). This CDR3 is built from 15 residues. V lost 4 bases and J lost 1, with 12 bases in between. The germline V gene encodes CDR1 SGHKS and CDR2 YYEKEE (reference sequence). CDR3 nucleotides: TGTGCCAGCAGCACCGACAGGATTTCTGGAAACACCATATATTTT. Its protein product is CASSTDRISGNTIYF.

In regard to this clonotype: A read error may be the cause here, since a much bigger clone is one base away. The conserved phenylalanine or tryptophan normally closing the CDR3 is absent here, so this likely arose from a read error. The chain employs TRBV23-1 and TRBJ2-1; no clear D. The J call may be wrong; the DNA end is better matched by TRBJ2-7. TRBV23-1 is placed among ORFs of uncertain function. CDR3 size: 13 residues. The DNA for the CDR3 is TGCGCCAGCAGTCAAATTGCGGCCTACGAGCAGTACCTC. Translation gives CASSQIAAYEQYL.

By frequency in the sample, this clonotype is medium-sized. The CDR3 spells CASSPGPSYEQYF. The DNA of the CDR3 is TGTGCCAGTAGCCCTGGACCGTCCTACGAGCAGTACTTC. The V call is TRBV19, the J call TRBJ2-7; D is undetermined. CDR3 length equals 13 residues. Deletions cut 6 bases from V and 1 base from J, with 10 bases between. The germline V gene has CDR1 LNHDA and CDR2 SQIVND (reference sequence).

Relative to its sample, this clonotype is medium-sized. The J gene is TRBJ2-3, the V gene TRBV12-3 or TRBV12-4; maybe TRBD2 (7 bases). This CDR3 region has 16 residues. V was trimmed by 1 base and J by 2 bases, leaving 13 bases between them. CDR3 protein: CASSLVGGADTDTQYF. The DNA of the CDR3 is TGTGCCAGCAGTTTAGTGGGGGGGGCCGACACAGATACGCAGTATTTT.

This clonotype is medium-sized in the sample. The V gene is TRBV19, the J gene TRBJ2-1, with D unresolved. Germline V CDR1 and CDR2: LNHDA, SQIVND (reference sequence). Trimming stripped 7 bases from V and 6 bases from J, with 13 bases between. This CDR3 has 13 residues. The CDR3 spells CASTSDPTNEQFF. The CDR3 DNA reads TGTGCCAGTACCTCAGACCCCACCAATGAGCAGTTCTTC.

This clonotype is medium-sized. V usage is TRBV4-3 and J usage is TRBJ2-7; D is unresolved. With 0 bases removed from V and 6 bases from J, the gap between germline ends came to 6 bases. Looked up from germline, CDR1 is LGHNA and CDR2 is YSLEER. The CDR3 loop spans 12 amino acids. CDR3 residues: CASSQDRTEQYF. DNA for the CDR3: TGCGCCAGCAGCCAAGATCGGACCGAGCAGTACTTC.

This clonotype rates as medium-sized. V usage is TRBV27 and J usage is TRBJ2-1; D not resolved. This CDR3 is built from 12 residues. Germline CDR1 is MNHEY and CDR2 is SMNVEV (reference sequence). Trimming removed 10 bases at V and 5 bases at J, with 12 bases between. The CDR3 DNA follows: TGTGCCACGCGGACCGGAAACAATGAGCAGTTCTTC. Translated, it gives CATRTGNNEQFF.

By share of the sample, this clonotype is large (0.1 to 1%). The J gene is TRBJ2-7, the V gene TRBV2, with D unresolved. V was shortened by 7 bases and J by 3 bases, with 4 bases between the two germline ends. The germline CDR1 and CDR2 sequences are SNHLY and FYNNEI. This CDR3 spans 10 amino acids. DNA of the CDR3: TGTGCCAGCATGATCTACGAGCAGTACTTC. Amino acids: CASMIYEQYF.

By frequency in the sample, this clonotype is medium-sized (0.01 to 0.1%). This chain links TRBV19 with TRBJ1-5; no clear D. Germline lookup yields CDR1 LNHDA and CDR2 SQIVND (reference sequence). CDR3 size: 14 residues. Trimming took 7 bases from V and 6 from J, leaving 16 bases between them. As DNA, the CDR3 is TGTGCCAGTACCCCGATGGGAATCGGTCAGCCCCAGCATTTT. Translation: CASTPMGIGQPQHF. The complete variable domain, with remaining parts taken from reference TRBV19 and TRBJ1-5, reads DGGITQSPKYLFRKEGQNVTLSCEQNLNHDAMYWYRQDPGQGLRLIYYSQIVNDFQKGDIAEGYSVSREKKESFPLTVTSAQKNPTAFYLCASTPMGIGQPQHFGDGTRLSIL.

The J gene is TRBJ2-1, the V gene TRBV29-1; TRBD2 agrees at 9 bases. CDR1 and CDR2 from the germline V gene are SQVTM and ANQGSEA. CDR3 length: 13 residues. Trimming took 5 bases from V and 8 from J; bases not matched to a gene: 7. The CDR3: CSVLAGGQYEQFF. CDR3 bases: TGCAGCGTTCTCGCGGGGGGGCAGTATGAGCAGTTCTTC.

By share, this clonotype counts as medium-sized. V gene TRBV12-3 or TRBV12-4 combines with J gene TRBJ2-3, with 8 bases fitting TRBD2. This CDR3 has 18 amino acids. The V gene end was trimmed by 8 bases and the J gene end by 0 bases; junction bases not matched to a gene: 16. CDR3 amino acids: CASSPGAGGPLSTDTQYF. The CDR3 DNA sequence: TGTGCCAGCTCCCCCGGGGCGGGGGGACCACTGAGCACAGATACGCAGTATTTT.